Listed below are T cell receptor beta chains from one sample, sequenced in a study of shared clonotypes between healthy human individuals. Sequencing used immunoSEQ multiplex PCR; TCRdb keeps in-frame clones, though not all of them. The table shows about 490,000 clones, with 76% occurring only once. The sequencing sample was made of PBMCs. These TCRs come from a woman between 40 and 50 years old in good health. Some clones in this sample may be carry-over from other donors' samples. CDR3s include the opening cysteine and the closing phenylalanine or tryptophan. A D gene is named only where the DNA matches it firmly. Rows give clone size only sometimes, using once, few, many, or a class for an expanded clone.

j_call,clone_size,v_call,d_call,cdr3_nt,cdr3_aa
TRBJ2-6,NA,TRBV28,NA,TGTGCCAGCGGACAGCTCTCTGGGGCCAACGTCCTGACTTTC,CASGQLSGANVLTF
TRBJ1-2,NA,TRBV7-9,NA,TGTGCCAGCAGCTTATTAGAATATGGCTACACCTTC,CASSLLEYGYTF
TRBJ1-2,NA,TRBV1,NA,TGCACCAGCAGCCAACGGACAGTCGGCTATGGCTACACCTTC,CTSSQRTVGYGYTF
TRBJ1-5,NA,TRBV6-5,TRBD1,TGTGCCAACAGCCCAGGGGGAAACCAATATCAGCCCCAGCATTTT,CANSPGGNQYQPQHF
TRBJ2-3,NA,TRBV10-3,TRBD2,TGTGCCATCGGGGCGGGAGAAGCAGATACGCAGTATTTT,CAIGAGEADTQYF
TRBJ1-1,NA,TRBV6-6,NA,TGTGCCAGCAGTTACTCAGGATCTGAAGCTTTCTTT,CASSYSGSEAFF
TRBJ1-2,NA,TRBV7-9,NA,TGTGCCAGCAGCCCGACTCGGGACCGCCGCTCCTTC,CASSPTRDRRSF
TRBJ2-3,NA,TRBV7-6,NA,TGTGCCAGCAGCGACGGGACTTCGGATACGCAGTATTTT,CASSDGTSDTQYF
TRBJ1-2,NA,TRBV5-4,TRBD1,TGTGCCAGCAGCCCCCCTCGACAGGGGTCGAACTATGGCTACACCTTC,CASSPPRQGSNYGYTF
TRBJ2-7,NA,TRBV5-4,NA,TGTGCCAGCAGCTCCCTGGGGGAGCGGCAATACGAGCAGTACTTC,CASSSLGERQYEQYF
TRBJ2-7,NA,TRBV7-6,NA,TGTGCCAGCAGCTTAAGGGGCAGGGGTAGCGAGCAGTACTTC,CASSLRGRGSEQYF
TRBJ1-2,NA,TRBV28,NA,TGTGCCAGCAGGCCCGGCGGGGGGCTAGGAAAGTTCTATGGCTACACCTTC,CASRPGGGLGKFYGYTF
TRBJ2-2,once,TRBV27,NA,TGTGCCAGCAGTACGAGGCGAGGGTACGCCGGGGAGCTGTTTTTT,CASSTRRGYAGELFF